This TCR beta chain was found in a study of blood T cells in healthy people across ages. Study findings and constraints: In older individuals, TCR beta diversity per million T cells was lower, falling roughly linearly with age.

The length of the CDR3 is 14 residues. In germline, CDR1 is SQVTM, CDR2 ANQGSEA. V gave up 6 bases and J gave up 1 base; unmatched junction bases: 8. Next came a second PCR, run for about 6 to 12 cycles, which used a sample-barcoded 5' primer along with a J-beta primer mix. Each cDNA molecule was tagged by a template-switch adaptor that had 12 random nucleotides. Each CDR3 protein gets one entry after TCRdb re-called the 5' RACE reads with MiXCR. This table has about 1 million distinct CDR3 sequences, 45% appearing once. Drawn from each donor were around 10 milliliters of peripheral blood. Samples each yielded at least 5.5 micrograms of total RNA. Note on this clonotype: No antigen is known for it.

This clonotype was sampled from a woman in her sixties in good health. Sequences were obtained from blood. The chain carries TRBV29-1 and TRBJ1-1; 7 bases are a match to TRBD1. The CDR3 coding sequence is TGCAGCGTCGCCCCGGGACAGACGAACACTGAAGCTTTCTTT. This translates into CSVAPGQTNTEAFF.